This T cell receptor beta chain comes out of a study of T cell clonality in common variable immunodeficiency. This clone came up many times. The antigen is undetermined. The CDR3 goes on 3 residues after the read ends, and that part is filled in from the germline J gene. Germline CDR1 DFQATT, CDR2 SNEGSKA (reference sequence). V lost 0 bases and J lost 4, with 19 bases in between. The CDR3 totals 16 residues. Both groups were predominantly of Caucasian heritage. Blood samples were heparinized, about 4.5 to 8 ml per donor. Study-wide points: What drives increased CVID clonality needs T cell subpopulation sequencing. CVID subjects shared fewer TCRbeta clones than healthy controls did.

Repertoires were generated with immunoSEQ multiplex PCR, while TCRdb's copy carries only in-frame clones and drops some. This repertoire holds 75,000 to 85,000 clones, and none appear only once. This sequence originates from a person between 18 and 75 years old in good health. V gene TRBV20-1 combines with J gene TRBJ2-7, with a tentative D call TRBD2 (6 bases). Sequencing input: peripheral blood mononuclear cells. Partial CDR3 DNA: TGCAGTGCTAGAGATGTACCCCGGGACTCCTTGTACGAG. Its translation: CSARDVPRDSLYE. The CDR3 reads in full as CSARDVPRDSLYEQYF.